This T cell receptor (beta chain) is drawn from a study of OX40 agonist ivuxolimab in advanced cancers. Concerning this clone itself: Antigen: not known.

Exclusion of a patient followed from autoimmune disease history or systemic immunosuppression. Sequencing used immunoSEQ multiplex PCR; TCRdb keeps in-frame clones, though not all of them. The repertoire holds about 90,000 clones, with 75% to 90% as singletons. General observations from the study: Clonal expansion among partial responders at 0.1-3.0 mg/kg ranked near the lowest.

With V trimmed by 5 bases and J by 0 bases, 6 bases remained unmatched. CDR3 length: 15 residues. The germline gives CDR1 ENHRY, CDR2 SYGVKD. V usage is TRBV10-3 and J usage is TRBJ1-1; TRBD1 matches at 7 bases. The clonotype comes from an adult with an advanced solid tumor such as melanoma, head and neck, liver or kidney cancer. The sample was CD4+ or CD8+ T cells sorted from blood, taken in a trial of the OX40 agonist ivuxolimab. This chain's CDR3 is CAISPKGQVNTEAFF. DNA for the CDR3: TGTGCCATCAGTCCCAAAGGACAGGTGAACACTGAAGCTTTCTTT.